The 29 T cell receptor beta chains below come from one sample, sequenced in a study of OX40 agonist ivuxolimab in advanced cancers. The table came from immunoSEQ multiplex PCR; TCRdb's copy has only in-frame clones and leaves some out. The sample contains tens of thousands of clones, less than 90% of which appear only once. The material was CD4+ or CD8+ T cells sorted from blood, obtained in a trial of the OX40 agonist ivuxolimab. The receptors come from an adult with an advanced solid tumor such as melanoma, head and neck, liver or kidney cancer.

The CDR3 sequence: CASSLGGGGLYEQYF. The CDR3 nucleotides are TGTGCCAGCAGTTTGGGTGGGGGAGGGCTTTACGAGCAGTACTTC. This chain links TRBV28 with TRBJ2-7; 7 positions agree with TRBD2. The CDR3 has 15 residues. Unmatched junction bases numbered 9, after V lost 3 bases and J lost 4 bases. Germline-derived CDR1 and CDR2 are MDHEN and SYDVKM.

This chain uses TRBV28 with TRBJ2-1; 10 nucleotides match TRBD2. The CDR3 is made up of 15 amino acids. Germline values: CDR1 MDHEN, CDR2 SYDVKM. Trimming at V came to 5 bases and at J to 5 bases, leaving 6 bases not matched to a gene. The CDR3 sequence: CASSPGGLANNEQFF. The DNA of the CDR3 is TGTGCCAGCAGTCCCGGGGGACTAGCGAACAATGAGCAGTTCTTC.

The V call is TRBV7-9, the J call TRBJ2-3; D is uncertain. The CDR3 is made up of 11 amino acids. The germline V and J ends were trimmed by 5 bases and 2 bases, with 2 bases remaining between them. Looked up from germline, CDR1 is SEHNR and CDR2 is FQNEAQ (reference sequence). DNA for the CDR3: TGTGCCAGCAGCCACACAGATACGCAGTATTTT. Encoded protein: CASSHTDTQYF.

The chain is built from TRBV19 and TRBJ2-6, with TRBD1 matching 7 bases. CDR3 size: 20 residues. With 3 bases clipped from V and 0 bases from J, the junction kept 14 bases outside the gene matches. Germline assignment: CDR1 LNHDA and CDR2 SQIVND (reference sequence). The CDR3 loop is CASSMRRDRASYSGANVLTF. The CDR3 bases are TGTGCCAGTAGTATGAGACGGGACAGAGCTTCCTACTCTGGGGCCAACGTCCTGACTTTC. The variable domain in full, completed from reference TRBV19 and TRBJ2-6, reads DGGITQSPKYLFRKEGQNVTLSCEQNLNHDAMYWYRQDPGQGLRLIYYSQIVNDFQKGDIAEGYSVSREKKESFPLTVTSAQKNPTAFYLCASSMRRDRASYSGANVLTFGAGSRLTVL.

The chain joins TRBV28 to TRBJ1-3; D is undetermined. CDR3 length: 16 amino acids. V lost 6 bases and J lost 3, with 18 bases in between. Germline V CDR1 and CDR2: MDHEN, SYDVKM. The CDR3 loop reads CASSPGEVVRGNTIYF. CDR3 coding DNA: TGTGCCAGCAGCCCCGGGGAAGTTGTCCGTGGAAACACCATATATTTT.

The rearrangement uses TRBV7-9 and TRBJ2-7; perhaps D is TRBD1 or TRBD2 (5 bases each). Germline CDR1 SEHNR, CDR2 FQNEAQ (reference sequence). CDR3 size: 15 residues. The V and J ends lost 1 base and 3 bases respectively, with 13 bases between them. The CDR3 region is CASSLGQSGIYEQYF. Here the CDR3 DNA reads TGTGCCAGCAGCTTAGGACAGTCGGGGATCTACGAGCAGTACTTC. Combining the CDR3 with reference TRBV7-9 and TRBJ2-7 gives the whole variable domain DTGVSQNPRHKITKRGQNVTFRCDPISEHNRLYWYRQTLGQGPEFLTYFQNEAQLEKSRLLSDRFSAERPKGSFSTLEIQRTEQGDSAMYLCASSLGQSGIYEQYFGPGTRLTVT.

J is TRBJ2-7 and V is TRBV11-1; perhaps TRBD2 as D (5 bases). The V gene's germline CDR1 is SGHAT and CDR2 FQDESV (reference sequence). The CDR3 runs 16 residues. V was trimmed by 0 bases and J by 7 bases, leaving 19 bases between them. CDR3 DNA sequence: TGTGCCAGCAGCTTAGCCTTGATGGGGAGTTCGGGGGAGCAGTACTTC. It translates to CASSLALMGSSGEQYF.

This clone was seen once. This sequence joins TRBV7-2 and TRBJ2-2; the D gene is possibly TRBD1 (5 bases). The CDR3 spans 14 residues. Germline V gives CDR1 SGHTA, CDR2 FQGNSA. Trimming took off 1 base at V and 4 bases at J, with 7 bases between the two ends. The chain's CDR3 is CASSLVQGTGELFF. In DNA, the CDR3 is TGTGCCAGCAGCTTAGTCCAGGGCACCGGGGAGCTGTTTTTT. Full variable domain (rest looked up from reference TRBV7-2 and TRBJ2-2): GAGVSQSPSNKVTEKGKDVELRCDPISGHTALYWYRQSLGQGLEFLIYFQGNSAPDKSGLPSDRFSAERTGGSVSTLTIQRTQQEDSAVYLCASSLVQGTGELFFGEGSRLTVL.

The chain links TRBV7-3 to TRBJ2-3; 13 nucleotides line up with TRBD2. The junction had 4 bases not matched to a gene; V was cut back by 4 bases and J by 0 bases. The CDR3 is made up of 17 amino acids. Germline V gene lookup returns CDR1 SGHTA and CDR2 FQGTGA. The CDR3 nucleotides are TGTGCCAGCAGCTGGGGACTAGCGGGAACTAGCACAGATACGCAGTATTTT. This gives the protein CASSWGLAGTSTDTQYF. Combining the CDR3 with reference TRBV7-3 and TRBJ2-3 gives the whole variable domain GAGVSQTPSNKVTEKGKYVELRCDPISGHTALYWYRQSLGQGPEFLIYFQGTGAADDSGLPNDRFFAVRPEGSVSTLKIQRTERGDSAVYLCASSWGLAGTSTDTQYFGPGTRLTVL.

This clone was observed once. The rearrangement joins TRBV19 to TRBJ2-2; perhaps TRBD2 as D (6 bases). Germline loops: CDR1 LNHDA, CDR2 SQIVND (reference sequence). Trimming stripped 6 bases from V and 4 bases from J, with 12 bases between. The CDR3 loop spans 14 amino acids. CDR3 loop: CASSLGLRTGELFF. CDR3 DNA sequence: TGTGCCAGTAGCCTGGGACTTCGCACCGGGGAGCTGTTTTTT.

This clone was found a few times. V is TRBV7-3 and J is TRBJ2-7, with D possibly being TRBD2 (5 bases). The length of the CDR3 is 17 residues. V gave up 2 bases and J gave up 4 bases, with 21 bases separating them. Germline V gene lookup returns CDR1 SGHTA and CDR2 FQGTGA. CDR3 DNA: TGTGCCAGCAGCTTAGGGATAACACTGGGTCGGGGATACGAGCAGTACTTC. It codes for CASSLGITLGRGYEQYF. The full variable domain, in which reference TRBV7-3 and TRBJ2-7 provide the parts outside the CDR3, is GAGVSQTPSNKVTEKGKYVELRCDPISGHTALYWYRQSLGQGPEFLIYFQGTGAADDSGLPNDRFFAVRPEGSVSTLKIQRTERGDSAVYLCASSLGITLGRGYEQYFGPGTRLTVT.

This chain connects TRBV19 to TRBJ2-7; D unclear. Deletions cut 0 bases from V and 3 bases from J, with 6 bases between. This CDR3 is 13 amino acids long. The germline gives CDR1 LNHDA, CDR2 SQIVND (reference sequence). The CDR3 region is CASSIEAGYEQYF. CDR3 nucleotides: TGTGCCAGTAGTATAGAGGCAGGCTACGAGCAGTACTTC. The whole variable domain, remainder taken from reference TRBV19 and TRBJ2-7, is DGGITQSPKYLFRKEGQNVTLSCEQNLNHDAMYWYRQDPGQGLRLIYYSQIVNDFQKGDIAEGYSVSREKKESFPLTVTSAQKNPTAFYLCASSIEAGYEQYFGPGTRLTVT.

The chain employs TRBV5-1 and TRBJ1-1; D unclear. V shed 3 bases and J shed 7 bases, with 16 bases lying between them. The CDR3 is 14 amino acids. The V gene's germline CDR1 is SGHRS and CDR2 YFSETQ. CDR3 loop: CASSSGLALGEAFF. DNA for the CDR3: TGCGCCAGCAGCTCTGGACTGGCTTTGGGTGAAGCTTTCTTT.

The chain uses TRBV7-9 and TRBJ2-2; 8 bases align to TRBD2. Germline V gene lookup returns CDR1 SEHNR and CDR2 FQNEAQ (reference sequence). CDR3 length: 16 residues. The V and J ends lost 1 base and 2 bases, in that order; junction bases with no gene match: 3. As DNA, the CDR3 is TGTGCCAGCAGCTTAGTAGCGGGACTAAACACCGGGGAGCTGTTTTTT. This encodes CASSLVAGLNTGELFF. The full variable domain, completed using reference TRBV7-9 and TRBJ2-2, is DTGVSQNPRHKITKRGQNVTFRCDPISEHNRLYWYRQTLGQGPEFLTYFQNEAQLEKSRLLSDRFSAERPKGSFSTLEIQRTEQGDSAMYLCASSLVAGLNTGELFFGEGSRLTVL.

J is TRBJ1-2 and V is TRBV5-1; a weak D match, TRBD1 (5 bases). Germline CDR1 and CDR2: SGHRS and YFSETQ. The CDR3 spans 13 residues. The V end was cut by 4 bases, the J end by 4 bases, with 11 bases between. CDR3 coding DNA: TGCGCCAGCAGCCAAGACAGAAGCTATGGCTACACCTTC. It specifies CASSQDRSYGYTF.

This chain uses TRBV9 with TRBJ2-7, with D perhaps matching TRBD1 (6 bases). The CDR3 covers 13 residues. V was trimmed by 0 bases and J by 6 bases, leaving 10 bases between them. The germline gives CDR1 SGDLS, CDR2 YYNGEE. CDR3 sequence (DNA): TGTGCCAGCAGCGTAGGAAGGGGGAGCGAGCAGTACTTC. Its translation is CASSVGRGSEQYF.

V gene TRBV27 combines with J gene TRBJ2-3; TRBD2 might be the D (5 bases). CDR3 length: 13 amino acids. V was trimmed by 8 bases and J by 2 bases, leaving 11 bases between them. CDR1 is MNHEY, CDR2 SMNVEV, per germline (reference sequence). Written as DNA, the CDR3 is TGTGCCAGCCTCGCGGGTAACACAGATACGCAGTATTTT. Translation gives CASLAGNTDTQYF.

The chain links TRBV5-1 to TRBJ2-5; maybe TRBD2 (6 bases). The CDR3 runs to 14 residues. Germline assignment: CDR1 SGHRS and CDR2 YFSETQ. Trimming took off 3 bases at V and 5 bases at J, with 14 bases between the two ends. The CDR3 here is CASSSEGRGETQYF. Here the CDR3 DNA reads TGCGCCAGCAGCTCGGAAGGTCGGGGGGAGACCCAGTACTTC.

V gene TRBV28 combines with J gene TRBJ1-2; no firm D call. V was clipped by 8 bases and J by 4 bases, with 14 bases between them. Germline CDR1 is MDHEN and CDR2 is SYDVKM. The CDR3 loop spans 13 amino acids. The CDR3, as DNA: TGTGCCAGCTGTCCCGGGTGGGGCTATGGCTACACCTTC. Translating it yields CASCPGWGYGYTF.

This chain connects TRBV23-1 to TRBJ2-5; maybe TRBD2 (6 bases). TRBV23-1 is labeled an ORF, and its function is uncertain. The V end was cut by 0 bases, the J end by 5 bases, with 13 bases between. The CDR3 length is 15 residues. In DNA, the CDR3 is TGCGCCAGCAGTCAATCTCGTGGGGGGACGGAGACCCAGTACTTC. It yields the protein CASSQSRGGTETQYF.

The chain employs TRBV9 and TRBJ1-3; possibly TRBD1 for D (5 bases). Deletions cut 5 bases from V and 1 base from J, with 13 bases between. This CDR3 has 15 residues. Per germline, CDR1 SGDLS and CDR2 YYNGEE. CDR3 sequence: CASSENGGSGNTIYF. In DNA form, the CDR3 reads TGTGCCAGCAGTGAAAATGGGGGGTCTGGAAACACCATATATTTT. Supplemented by reference TRBV9 and TRBJ1-3, the full variable domain reads DSGVTQTPKHLITATGQRVTLRCSPRSGDLSVYWYQQSLDQGLQFLIQYYNGEERAKGNILERFSAQQFPDLHSELNLSSLELGDSALYFCASSENGGSGNTIYFGEGSWLTVV.

This clone was detected a few times. V usage is TRBV5-4 and J usage is TRBJ2-1; no clear D. The CDR3 consists of 11 residues. CDR1 and CDR2 from the germline V gene are SGHNT and YYREEE (reference sequence). The V end lost 4 bases, the J end lost 4 bases, and 3 bases lay between the germline ends. The CDR3 nucleotides read TGTGCCAGCAGCCAGTACAATGAGCAGTTCTTC. This translates into CASSQYNEQFF.

This clone turned up a few times. The V gene is TRBV28, the J gene TRBJ1-5; 7 bases are shared with TRBD1. The CDR3 extends over 14 amino acids. Germline CDR1 MDHEN, CDR2 SYDVKM. V gave up 5 bases and J gave up 9 bases; unmatched junction bases: 10. The CDR3 sequence: CASSPHRGGSPQHF. Here the CDR3 DNA reads TGTGCCAGCAGTCCTCACAGGGGAGGGTCGCCCCAGCATTTT.

The chain carries TRBV7-3 and TRBJ2-7; no definite D call. CDR3 length: 13 residues. Germline assignment: CDR1 SGHTA and CDR2 FQGTGA. V shed 0 bases and J shed 5 bases, with 8 bases lying between them. In DNA form, the CDR3 reads TGTGCCAGCAGCTTAACTAGGCCCGACGAGCAGTACTTC. Encoded protein: CASSLTRPDEQYF.

The J gene is TRBJ2-1, the V gene TRBV7-2; D unclear. The V end lost 5 bases, the J end lost 0 bases, and 14 bases lay between the germline ends. The CDR3 has 16 amino acids. Germline CDR1 SGHTA, CDR2 FQGNSA. As DNA, the CDR3 is TGTGCCAGCAGCAAAGGGTCGGGTACCTCCTACAATGAGCAGTTCTTC. Its protein is CASSKGSGTSYNEQFF.

This rearrangement joins TRBV5-1 to TRBJ2-5; a weak D match, TRBD1 (6 bases). V lost 3 bases to trimming and J lost 4 bases, with 19 bases between them. This CDR3 is 16 amino acids long. Per the germline V gene, CDR1 is SGHRS and CDR2 is YFSETQ. The CDR3 spells CASSWRQGYQGETQYF. The CDR3 nucleotides read TGCGCCAGCAGCTGGCGGCAGGGGTATCAGGGAGAGACCCAGTACTTC.

The chain links TRBV7-9 to TRBJ2-2; 8 nucleotides match TRBD2. CDR1 is SEHNR, CDR2 FQNEAQ, per germline (reference sequence). V shed 5 bases, J shed 8 bases, and the junction held 10 bases outside the gene matches. The CDR3 extends over 15 amino acids. CDR3 in DNA: TGTGCCAGCAGCGTCTGGACTAGCCACCTGGGGGAGCTGTTTTTT. It translates to CASSVWTSHLGELFF.

The chain has TRBV5-1 and TRBJ1-6; 8 bases are a match to TRBD1. In germline, CDR1 is SGHRS, CDR2 YFSETQ. The CDR3 loop spans 15 amino acids. The junction had 8 bases not matched to a gene; V was cut back by 5 bases and J by 7 bases. The CDR3 bases are TGCGCCAGCAGACCCACAGGGGGAGCCAATTCACCCCTCCACTTT. Encoded protein: CASRPTGGANSPLHF.

This chain joins TRBV10-3 and TRBJ2-7; either TRBD1 or TRBD2 may fit D (7 bases each). Germline CDR1 and CDR2: ENHRY and SYGVKD. This CDR3 comprises 15 residues. V was shortened by 0 bases and J by 8 bases, with 17 bases between the two germline ends. CDR3 protein: CAISESAQGEGQQYF. The CDR3 nucleotides read TGTGCCATCAGTGAGTCGGCGCAGGGGGAGGGACAGCAGTACTTC.